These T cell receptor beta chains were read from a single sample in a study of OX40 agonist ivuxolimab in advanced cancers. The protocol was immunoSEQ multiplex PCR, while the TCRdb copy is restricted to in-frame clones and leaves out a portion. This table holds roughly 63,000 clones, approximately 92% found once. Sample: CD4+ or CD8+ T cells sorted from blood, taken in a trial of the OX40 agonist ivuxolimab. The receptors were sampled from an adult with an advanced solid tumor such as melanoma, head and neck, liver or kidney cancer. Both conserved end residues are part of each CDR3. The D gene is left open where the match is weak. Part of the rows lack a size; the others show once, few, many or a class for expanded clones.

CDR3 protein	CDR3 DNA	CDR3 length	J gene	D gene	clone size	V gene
CASSPGANVLTF	TGCGCCAGCAGCCCTGGGGCCAACGTCCTGACTTTC	12	TRBJ2-6	NA	NA	TRBV23-1
CASSFGTGSGEQYF	TGTGCCAGCAGCTTTGGGACAGGGTCGGGCGAGCAGTACTTC	14	TRBJ2-7	TRBD1	once	TRBV7-6
CASSSTGTGFHEQYF	TGTGCCAGCAGCTCCACCGGGACAGGGTTTCACGAGCAGTACTTC	15	TRBJ2-7	TRBD1	NA	TRBV5-5
CAISPGGADTQYF	TGTGCCATCAGTCCGGGGGGTGCAGATACGCAGTATTTT	13	TRBJ2-3	TRBD2	NA	TRBV10-3
CASSPNYYEQYF	TGTGCCAGCAGTCCAAATTACTACGAGCAGTACTTC	12	TRBJ2-7	NA	NA	TRBV27
CASSLQGRNEQFF	TGTGCCAGCAGTTTACAGGGGCGGAATGAGCAGTTCTTC	13	TRBJ2-1	NA	NA	TRBV27
CAWSVTGYEQYF	TGTGCCTGGAGTGTAACAGGTTACGAGCAGTACTTC	12	TRBJ2-7	NA	NA	TRBV30
CASSTQQGVNEKLFF	TGTGCCAGCAGTACACAACAGGGGGTGAATGAAAAACTGTTTTTT	15	TRBJ1-4	TRBD1	NA	TRBV27
CASSPKTGGVSPLHF	TGTGCCAGTAGTCCAAAGACAGGGGGTGTTTCACCCCTCCACTTT	15	TRBJ1-6	TRBD1	NA	TRBV19
CASSTSPGLVMADTQYF	TGTGCCAGCAGTACTTCCCCGGGACTAGTTATGGCAGATACGCAGTATTTT	17	TRBJ2-3	TRBD2	NA	TRBV28
CASSGLAGASTGELFF	TGTGCCAGCAGTGGACTAGCGGGAGCAAGTACCGGGGAGCTGTTTTTT	16	TRBJ2-2	TRBD2	NA	TRBV2
CASSDGTGGFTAKETQYF	TGTGCCAGCAGCGACGGGACAGGGGGGTTTACAGCGAAGGAGACCCAGTACTTC	18	TRBJ2-5	TRBD1	NA	TRBV9
CASNSGMSNQPQHF	TGTGCCAGCAATTCAGGGATGAGCAATCAGCCCCAGCATTTT	14	TRBJ1-5	NA	NA	TRBV5-8
CASMGEPSYNEQFF	TGTGCCAGTATGGGGGAACCCTCCTACAATGAGCAGTTCTTC	14	TRBJ2-1	NA	NA	TRBV19
CASSAGTSGDETQYF	TGTGCCAGCAGCGCTGGGACTAGCGGCGACGAGACCCAGTACTTC	15	TRBJ2-5	TRBD2	NA	TRBV2
CASSPRDKPTGELFF	TGTGCCAGCAGCCCTAGGGACAAACCCACCGGGGAGCTGTTTTTT	15	TRBJ2-2	NA	NA	TRBV7-6
CASSESGFTDTQYF	TGCGCCAGCAGTGAGTCGGGCTTTACAGATACGCAGTATTTT	14	TRBJ2-3	NA	NA	TRBV10-2
CASKQGRTFF	TGTGCCAGCAAACAGGGTAGGACGTTCTTC	10	TRBJ2-1	NA	NA	TRBV25-1
CASSLGGTGTQYF	TGTGCCAGCAGTTTGGGGGGGACGGGGACCCAGTACTTC	13	TRBJ2-5	TRBD2	NA	TRBV6-5
CASTATVGLAGVVWDEQFF	TGTGCCAGTACCGCAACGGTCGGACTAGCGGGAGTAGTCTGGGATGAGCAGTTCTTC	19	TRBJ2-1	TRBD2	few	TRBV19
CASSPAQRENEQFF	TGTGCCAGCAGCCCTGCCCAGCGGGAGAATGAGCAGTTCTTC	14	TRBJ2-1	TRBD2	few	TRBV7-9
CASTVGGFGGEQFF	TGTGCCAGCACTGTGGGGGGCTTCGGCGGTGAGCAGTTCTTC	14	TRBJ2-1	NA	NA	TRBV27
CASTTGVWAGELFF	TGTGCCAGCACTACAGGGGTGTGGGCCGGGGAGCTGTTTTTT	14	TRBJ2-2	TRBD1	NA	TRBV19
CASSHKGGNTEAFF	TGTGCCAGCAGCCACAAGGGGGGGAACACTGAAGCTTTCTTT	14	TRBJ1-1	NA	NA	TRBV7-6
CAGDTGDGENIQYF	TGTGCCGGAGATACAGGGGATGGCGAAAACATTCAGTACTTC	14	TRBJ2-4	TRBD1	few	TRBV2
CASSEDHPFNEQFF	TGTGCCAGCAGTGAAGATCACCCCTTCAATGAGCAGTTCTTC	14	TRBJ2-1	NA	NA	TRBV6-1
CASSLGETRSYEQYF	TGTGCCAGCAGCTTGGGGGAGACTCGCTCCTACGAGCAGTACTTC	15	TRBJ2-7	NA	once	TRBV5-6
CASSLGGTQYF	TGTGCCAGCAGCTTGGGAGGGACCCAGTACTTC	11	TRBJ2-5	NA	NA	TRBV5-6
CASSLGTYEQYF	TGTGCCAGCAGCTTAGGGACCTACGAGCAGTACTTC	12	TRBJ2-7	NA	NA	TRBV7-9
CASSLQETQYF	TGTGCCAGCAGCCTGCAAGAGACCCAGTACTTC	11	TRBJ2-5	NA	NA	TRBV5-4
CASSADRAWDNEQFF	TGCGCCAGCAGCGCGGACAGAGCTTGGGACAATGAGCAGTTCTTC	15	TRBJ2-1	NA	NA	TRBV5-1
CACDRELDGYTF	TGTGCCTGCGACAGGGAACTTGATGGCTACACCTTC	12	TRBJ1-2	TRBD1	NA	TRBV30
CASSFGQRQETQYF	TGTGCCAGCAGCTTTGGACAACGCCAAGAGACCCAGTACTTC	14	TRBJ2-5	NA	NA	TRBV28
CASSYYSGSTNTEAFF	TGTGCCAGCAGTTACTATAGTGGCTCGACGAACACTGAAGCTTTCTTT	16	TRBJ1-1	NA	NA	TRBV6-5
CASVAFGFEAFF	TGTGCCAGTGTCGCCTTTGGTTTTGAAGCTTTCTTT	12	TRBJ1-1	NA	medium-sized	TRBV19
CASSLAGGAFDTQYF	TGCGCCAGCAGCTTGGCAGGGGGCGCATTCGATACGCAGTATTTT	15	TRBJ2-3	TRBD1	NA	TRBV5-1
CASSVGASSYEQYF	TGTGCCAGCAGCGTAGGGGCAAGCTCCTACGAGCAGTACTTC	14	TRBJ2-7	NA	once	TRBV9
CAISEVGLAYNEQFF	TGTGCCATCAGTGAGGTGGGACTAGCCTACAATGAGCAGTTCTTC	15	TRBJ2-1	TRBD2	NA	TRBV10-3
CASSFSRAHEQYF	TGTGCCAGCAGTTTTTCGAGGGCCCACGAGCAGTACTTC	13	TRBJ2-7	NA	NA	TRBV28
CASSGISGGPDTQYF	TGCGCCAGCAGTGGGATAAGCGGAGGGCCAGATACGCAGTATTTT	15	TRBJ2-3	NA	NA	TRBV10-1
CASSQSTDEQFF	TGTGCCAGCAGCCAATCTACGGATGAGCAGTTCTTC	12	TRBJ2-1	NA	NA	TRBV16
CASSQQGAYEQYF	TGTGCCAGTAGTCAACAGGGGGCCTACGAGCAGTACTTC	13	TRBJ2-7	TRBD1	few	TRBV19
CASSLALGPHNEQFF	TGTGCCAGCAGCTTAGCCTTGGGACCTCACAATGAGCAGTTCTTC	15	TRBJ2-1	NA	NA	TRBV7-9
CASRSGTNEFF	TGTGCCAGCAGATCCGGGACGAACGAGTTCTTC	11	TRBJ2-1	NA	NA	TRBV2
CASSPPGKLGTEAFF	TGTGCCAGCTCACCACCCGGAAAACTGGGCACTGAAGCTTTCTTT	15	TRBJ1-1	NA	NA	TRBV18
CAWSPPGGLVDEQYF	TGTGCCTGGAGCCCGCCCGGGGGGCTAGTGGACGAGCAGTACTTC	15	TRBJ2-7	NA	NA	TRBV30
CASSVPGGDEQYF	TGTGCCAGCAGCGTTCCTGGGGGGGACGAGCAGTACTTC	13	TRBJ2-7	TRBD2	NA	TRBV7-9
CASSLLRGQPQHF	TGTGCCAGCAGCTTGCTCCGGGGTCAGCCCCAGCATTTT	13	TRBJ1-5	NA	NA	TRBV5-5
CASSLTSDVPGYTF	TGTGCCAGCAGTTTAACCTCGGACGTTCCAGGCTACACCTTC	14	TRBJ1-2	NA	once	TRBV27